The 15 T cell receptor beta chains given below trace back to one sample, sequenced in a study of cytomegalovirus exposure and HLA in healthy donors. A multiplex PCR was run with 60 Vbeta primers and 13 Jbeta primers. Data came from immunoSEQ multiplex PCR; TCRdb stores just in-frame clones and leaves some out. The sample records some 160,000 clones, 75% to 80% being singletons. The specimen was PBMCs. The receptor source for this set is a woman younger than 45 in good health and CMV-seronegative.

This clone was seen once. The V and J genes are TRBV30 and TRBJ2-5; 12 positions agree with TRBD1. V shed 2 bases, J shed 3 bases, and the junction held 7 bases outside the gene matches. The CDR3 covers 16 residues. The germline V gene has CDR1 GTSNPN and CDR2 SVGIG (reference sequence). The CDR3 coding sequence is TGTGCCTGGAGTCCTTGGGACAGGGGGCTGGAAGAGACCCAGTACTTC. Translated, it gives CAWSPWDRGLEETQYF. Drawing the rest from reference TRBV30 and TRBJ2-5, the complete variable domain is SQTIHQWPATLVQPVGSPLSLECTVEGTSNPNLYWYRQAAGRGLQLLFYSVGIGQISSEVPQNLSASRPQDRQFILSSKKLLLSDSGFYLCAWSPWDRGLEETQYFGPGTRLLVL.

Notes on this clone: One end of the junction fails to match germline, which may point to a read error. The chain has TRBV7-6 and TRBJ2-1; possible D gene TRBD1, 5 bases. The CDR3 loop spans 14 amino acids. Germline CDR1 SGHVS, CDR2 FNYEAQ. In DNA, the CDR3 is TGTGCCGGCAGCCAAGGTGACAGAACTCATGAGCAGTTCTTC. It yields the protein CAGSQGDRTHEQFF. The full variable domain, rest sourced from reference TRBV7-6 and TRBJ2-1, is GAGVSQSPRYKVTKRGQDVALRCDPISGHVSLYWYRQALGQGPEFLTYFNYEAQQDKSGLPNDRFSAERPEGSISTLTIQRTEQRDSAMYRCAGSQGDRTHEQFFGPGTRLTVL.

The chain joins TRBV7-9 to TRBJ2-1; 7 nucleotides line up with TRBD1. The CDR3 totals 14 residues. V trimming: 3 bases; J trimming: 7 bases; junction bases outside the gene matches: 6. CDR1 and CDR2 from the germline V gene are SEHNR and FQNEAQ (reference sequence). The CDR3 DNA reads TGTGCCAGCAGCTTTGGACAGGTTTGGAATGAGCAGTTCTTC. It is translated as CASSFGQVWNEQFF. Using reference TRBV7-9 and TRBJ2-1 for the parts outside the CDR3, the full variable domain is DTGVSQNPRHKITKRGQNVTFRCDPISEHNRLYWYRQTLGQGPEFLTYFQNEAQLEKSRLLSDRFSAERPKGSFSTLEIQRTEQGDSAMYLCASSFGQVWNEQFFGPGTRLTVL.

This clone is a singleton in its sample. The chain employs TRBV5-1 and TRBJ2-3; the D is unclear. Germline values: CDR1 SGHRS, CDR2 YFSETQ. The CDR3 contains 17 residues. V was cut by 0 bases and J by 0 bases, with 14 bases left in between. The CDR3 region is CASSLAAGFSSTDTQYF. The DNA for the CDR3 is TGCGCCAGCAGCTTGGCGGCAGGTTTTTCTAGCACAGATACGCAGTATTTT.

The genes are TRBV7-3 and TRBJ2-5; 7 positions agree with TRBD1. With V trimmed by 5 bases and J by 2 bases, 2 bases remained unmatched. The germline V gene encodes CDR1 SGHTA and CDR2 FQGTGA. The CDR3 contains 13 residues. CDR3 sequence (DNA): TGTGCCAGCAGCGAACAGGGGCAAGAGACCCAGTACTTC. Its protein is CASSEQGQETQYF. Full variable domain (remainder filled in from reference TRBV7-3 and TRBJ2-5): GAGVSQTPSNKVTEKGKYVELRCDPISGHTALYWYRQSLGQGPEFLIYFQGTGAADDSGLPNDRFFAVRPEGSVSTLKIQRTERGDSAVYLCASSEQGQETQYFGPGTRLLVL.

The J gene is TRBJ1-1, the V gene TRBV6-1, with D possibly TRBD1 on 5 matching bases. Germline lookup yields CDR1 MNHNS and CDR2 SASEGT. Trimming took off 2 bases at V and 6 bases at J, with 13 bases between the two ends. The CDR3 has 14 residues. CDR3 loop: CASSEMQGRAEAFF. DNA of the CDR3: TGTGCCAGCAGTGAAATGCAGGGTCGGGCTGAAGCTTTCTTT.

This chain connects TRBV29-1 to TRBJ1-1, with TRBD1 matching over 7 bases. CDR3 length equals 14 residues. Germline CDR1 is SQVTM and CDR2 is ANQGSEA. The CDR3 region has the DNA TGCTCAGGGGGTGGCAAGGTCGTGAACACTGAAGCTTTCTTT. Its translation: CSGGGKVVNTEAFF.

V usage is TRBV7-9 and J usage is TRBJ2-7; 7 bases fit TRBD2. V was pared by 1 base and J by 3 bases, with 6 bases of the junction left unmatched. This CDR3 is built from 15 residues. CDR1 is SEHNR and CDR2 is FQNEAQ in the germline V gene (reference sequence). CDR3 DNA: TGTGCCAGCAGCTTAGAATCAGCGGGGAGCTACGAGCAGTACTTC. Translated, it gives CASSLESAGSYEQYF.

This chain joins TRBV19 and TRBJ1-5; maybe TRBD1 (5 bases). The germline gives CDR1 LNHDA, CDR2 SQIVND (reference sequence). Trimming stripped 0 bases from V and 1 base from J, with 7 bases between. The CDR3 is made up of 15 amino acids. The CDR3 sequence is CASSIDGGSNQPQHF. CDR3 coding DNA: TGTGCCAGTAGTATAGACGGGGGGAGCAATCAGCCCCAGCATTTT.

The V and J genes are TRBV6-1 and TRBJ2-1, with a weak D call TRBD2 (6 bases). Germline V gene data show CDR1 as MNHNS and CDR2 as SASEGT. The CDR3 is 16 amino acids. The ends were cut back, 4 bases at V and 7 bases at J, with 20 bases in the middle. The CDR3 nucleotides read TGTGCCAGCAGTGCGTCCCGGGCGGGGCAGTTGAATGAGCAGTTCTTC. Protein: CASSASRAGQLNEQFF.

The rearrangement joins TRBV6-5 to TRBJ1-2; D not certain. Trimming cost V 5 bases and J 4 bases, with 11 bases left between them. CDR1 is MNHEY and CDR2 is SVGAGI in the germline V gene. CDR3 length: 13 residues. The CDR3 DNA reads as TGTGCCAGCAGTGAAGGCGGACTCTATGGCTACACCTTC. Its translation: CASSEGGLYGYTF.

The rearrangement uses TRBV30 and TRBJ2-3; D gene unclear. V shed 0 bases and J shed 3 bases, with 4 bases lying between them. This CDR3 spans 12 amino acids. The germline V gene has CDR1 GTSNPN and CDR2 SVGIG (reference sequence). The CDR3 DNA reads TGTGCCTGGAGTGTACAGACAGATACGCAGTATTTT. It yields the protein CAWSVQTDTQYF. Supplemented by reference TRBV30 and TRBJ2-3, the full variable domain reads SQTIHQWPATLVQPVGSPLSLECTVEGTSNPNLYWYRQAAGRGLQLLFYSVGIGQISSEVPQNLSASRPQDRQFILSSKKLLLSDSGFYLCAWSVQTDTQYFGPGTRLTVL.

In DNA form, the CDR3 reads TGTGCCAGCAGTTTATCCCCGGGACAGGGTACTGAAGCTTTCTTT. The encoded protein is CASSLSPGQGTEAFF. The rearrangement uses TRBV6-6 and TRBJ1-1; TRBD1 aligns across 9 bases. Trimming at V came to 4 bases and at J to 5 bases, leaving 8 bases not matched to a gene. Germline CDR1 MNHNY, CDR2 SVGAGI (reference sequence). The length of the CDR3 is 15 residues.

V is TRBV2 and J is TRBJ1-3, with D perhaps TRBD1 (5 bases). V lost 4 bases to trimming and J lost 0 bases, with 22 bases between them. There are 19 residues in the CDR3. Germline CDR1 SNHLY, CDR2 FYNNEI. CDR3 sequence reads: CASSGQPLLPRDSGNTIYF. CDR3 in DNA: TGTGCCAGCAGTGGACAGCCTCTACTCCCCAGGGACTCTGGAAACACCATATATTTT.

This clone was detected once. This chain links TRBV6-5 with TRBJ1-2; 8 bases agree with TRBD1. From germline, CDR1 is MNHEY and CDR2 SVGAGI. V lost 5 bases, J lost 8 bases, and 7 bases stayed unmatched. This CDR3 is built from 13 residues. The CDR3 nucleotides are TGTGCCAGCAGTCCAGACAGGGGAGGCGGCTACACCTTC. Amino acids: CASSPDRGGGYTF.